The clone carrying this TCR beta chain came up many times. Trimming removed 7 bases from V and 4 bases from J; junction bases left unmatched: 9. The CDR3 runs 14 residues. The germline CDR1 and CDR2 sequences are SEHNR and FQNEAQ (reference sequence). The data stem from a study of T-cell reconstitution after alpha-beta-depleted transplantation in children. The TCRbeta library was prepared with unique molecular identifiers. A single record per CDR3 protein comes from TCRdb applying MiXCR to the PCR reads. In the table there are under 450,000 distinct CDR3 sequences, 10% to 15% of which are singletons. The clonotype was recovered from a human donor who donated a stem cell graft to a child with Fanconi anemia. This sequence joins TRBV7-9 and TRBJ1-1, with TRBD1 identical over 7 bases. Source: PBMCs, taken from the stem cell graft. The CDR3 region has the DNA TGTGCCAGCACCAGGGGGGATTGGGTCACTGAAGCTTTCTTT. This encodes CASTRGDWVTEAFF.